This T cell receptor (beta chain) was documented in a study of chemoradiotherapy in HPV16-positive cancers. Study overall: Functional T-cell assays on a couple of HPV16-positive patients' cells defined candidate HPV-specific clones and common TCR motifs. Study-wide results and limits: In HPV16-positive patients, HPV-responsive T-cell expansion tracked better recurrence-free survival. Candidate HPV-specific clones and E7-related TCR motifs grew in tumor during treatment.

CDR1 SGHNT and CDR2 YYREEE come from the germline V gene (reference sequence). Trimming took 3 bases from V and 4 from J; bases not matched to a gene: 13. The CDR3 extends over 17 amino acids. TCRdb's copy holds only in-frame clones and misses some; the assay was immunoSEQ multiplex PCR. The top ten hold just over 3% of the sample, which has almost 4,500 clones, roughly 90% seen once. In the case of this clone: The antigen is unknown.

This rearrangement joins TRBV5-4 to TRBJ2-1; 7 bases map to TRBD2. Collection took place from a patient who underwent chemoradiotherapy. This receptor was identified in a human donor with HPV-associated anogenital cancer. The CDR3 nucleotides read TGTGCCAGCAGCTACCCATCCGTTGGGGGGGGGTACAATGAGCAGTTCTTC. It yields the protein CASSYPSVGGGYNEQFF.